The clone carrying this T cell receptor (beta chain) turned up a few times. Its target is not known. The sorted Tregs were CD4+CD25+CD127-/low cells. Full-length variable regions came from constant-region reverse primers plus semi-nested Nested Universal Primer A PCR. TCRdb re-called the 5' RACE reads through MiXCR, storing one row per CDR3 protein. This sample yields roughly 58,000 distinct CDR3 sequences, of which more than 20% are seen a single time; 3.2% belongs to the top ten. Study findings and constraints: Larger-cohort validation covered only one TCR beta V-J rearrangement.

The CDR3 has 14 amino acids. V was pared by 11 bases and J by 1 base, with 17 bases between. The germline gives CDR1 MDHEN, CDR2 SYDVKM. The receptor's source is a female donor with breast cancer. Sequencing input: tumor-infiltrating Tregs sorted from the breast tumor. This rearrangement joins TRBV28 to TRBJ1-1; D remains unclear. CDR3 residues: CASSLRQENTEAFF. CDR3 bases: TGTGCCTCCAGCCTCAGGCAGGAGAACACTGAAGCTTTCTTT.